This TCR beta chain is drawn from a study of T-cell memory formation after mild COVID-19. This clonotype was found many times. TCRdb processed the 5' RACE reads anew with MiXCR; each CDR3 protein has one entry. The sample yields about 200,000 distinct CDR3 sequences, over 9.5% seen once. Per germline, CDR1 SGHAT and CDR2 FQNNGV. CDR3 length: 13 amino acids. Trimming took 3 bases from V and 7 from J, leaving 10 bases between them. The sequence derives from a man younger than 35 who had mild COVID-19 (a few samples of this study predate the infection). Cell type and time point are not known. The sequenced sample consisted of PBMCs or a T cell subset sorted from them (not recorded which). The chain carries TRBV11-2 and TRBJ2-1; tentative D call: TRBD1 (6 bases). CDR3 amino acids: CASSLTGLNEQFF. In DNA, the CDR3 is TGTGCCAGCAGCTTGACAGGACTTAATGAGCAGTTCTTC.